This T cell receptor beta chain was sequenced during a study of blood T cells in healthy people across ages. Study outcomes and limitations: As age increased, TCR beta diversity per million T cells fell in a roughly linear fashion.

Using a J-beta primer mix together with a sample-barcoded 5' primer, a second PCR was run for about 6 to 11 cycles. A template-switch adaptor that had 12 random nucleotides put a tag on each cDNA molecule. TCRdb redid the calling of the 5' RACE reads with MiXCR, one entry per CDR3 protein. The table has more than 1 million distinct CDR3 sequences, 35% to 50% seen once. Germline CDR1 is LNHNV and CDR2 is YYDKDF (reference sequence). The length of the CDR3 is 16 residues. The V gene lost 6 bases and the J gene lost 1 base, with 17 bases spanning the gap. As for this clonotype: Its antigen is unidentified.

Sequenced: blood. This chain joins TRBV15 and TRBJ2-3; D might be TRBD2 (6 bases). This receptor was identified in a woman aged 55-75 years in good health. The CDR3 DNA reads TGTGCCACCAGACCGGGACTCCAACGGGGCACAGATACGCAGTATTTT. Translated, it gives CATRPGLQRGTDTQYF.